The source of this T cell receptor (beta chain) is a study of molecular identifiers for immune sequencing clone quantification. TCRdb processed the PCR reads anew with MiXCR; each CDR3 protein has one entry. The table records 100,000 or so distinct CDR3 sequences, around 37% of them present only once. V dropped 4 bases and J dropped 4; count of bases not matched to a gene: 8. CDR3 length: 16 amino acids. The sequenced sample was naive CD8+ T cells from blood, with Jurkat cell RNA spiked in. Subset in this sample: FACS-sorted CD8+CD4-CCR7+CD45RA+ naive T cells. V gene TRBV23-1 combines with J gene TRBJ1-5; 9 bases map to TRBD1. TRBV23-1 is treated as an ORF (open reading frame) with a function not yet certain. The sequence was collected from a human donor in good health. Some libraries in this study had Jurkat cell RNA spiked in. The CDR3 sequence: CASSPGQGVGNQPQHF. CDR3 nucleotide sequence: TGCGCCAGCAGTCCGGGACAGGGAGTTGGGAATCAGCCCCAGCATTTT.